By its share, the clone carrying this T cell receptor beta chain is medium-sized. What it binds is unknown. Profiled with immunoSEQ multiplex PCR; TCRdb holds only in-frame clones, not every one. This table has 14,000 to 15,000 clones, about two thirds appearing once. The data were obtained in a study of radiotherapy plus CTLA-4 blockade in lung cancer. Across the whole study: For about 18% of patients, objective responses occurred, and about 34% had disease control. Regarding the study as a whole: After radiotherapy and ipilimumab, tumor-derived clones expanded in peripheral blood. How blood T cell clones changed early, along with interferon-beta, reportedly forecast response best.

Per germline, CDR1 MNHEY and CDR2 SVGAGI. V lost 2 bases and J 6 bases, leaving 17 bases between the germline ends. The CDR3 has 15 amino acids. The receptor comes from a human donor with non-small cell lung cancer whose response to radiotherapy plus ipilimumab could not be evaluated. The rearrangement joins TRBV6-5 to TRBJ2-7; D possibly corresponds to TRBD1 (6 bases). The specimen comprised peripheral blood, sampled from a patient treated with radiotherapy plus ipilimumab. CDR3 sequence (DNA): TGTGCCAGCAGTTACGCGGACAGCTCGAGCGGCGAGCAGTACTTC. Its translation is CASSYADSSSGEQYF.